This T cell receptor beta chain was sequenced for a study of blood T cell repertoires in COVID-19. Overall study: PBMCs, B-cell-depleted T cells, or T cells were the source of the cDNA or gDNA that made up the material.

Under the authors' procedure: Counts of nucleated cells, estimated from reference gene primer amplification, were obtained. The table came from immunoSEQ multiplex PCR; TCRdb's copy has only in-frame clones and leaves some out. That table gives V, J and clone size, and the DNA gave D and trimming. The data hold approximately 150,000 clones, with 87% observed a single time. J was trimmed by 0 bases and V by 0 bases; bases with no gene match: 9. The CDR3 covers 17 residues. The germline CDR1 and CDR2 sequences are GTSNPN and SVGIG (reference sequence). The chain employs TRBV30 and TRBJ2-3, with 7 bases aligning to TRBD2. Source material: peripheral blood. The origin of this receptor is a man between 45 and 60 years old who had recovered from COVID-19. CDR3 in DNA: TGTGCCTGGAGTGTACTCGGGACTAATCCTAGCACAGATACGCAGTATTTT. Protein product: CAWSVLGTNPSTDTQYF.